Reported below is one TCR beta chain. The antigen remains unidentified. All of the isolated RNA was reverse transcribed, so expressed TCRB transcripts were sequenced. Sequenced naive, central memory and regulatory T cell samples produced an average of around 4 million reads. Profiled with immunoSEQ multiplex PCR; TCRdb holds only in-frame clones, not every one. The top ten clones hold approximately 0.03% of a sample with about 230,000 clones, 9% to 10% of them seen once. This record belongs to a study of beta chain features in type 1 diabetes. Broader study findings: For type 1 diabetes patients, VDJ junctions showed fewer insertions and more deletions.

Trimming cost V 5 bases and J 1 base; bases outside gene matches: 7. Germline values: CDR1 SGHTA, CDR2 FQGNSA. CDR3 length equals 15 residues. Donors contributed one heparinised blood draw apiece, averaging about 110 mL. The TCR originated in a young woman in good health. This chain uses TRBV7-2 with TRBJ2-5, with TRBD1 matching 7 bases. The specimen was naive CD4+ T cells from blood. The CDR3 loop reads CASSIGQAGQETQYF. CDR3 DNA sequence: TGTGCCAGCAGCATTGGACAGGCAGGCCAAGAGACCCAGTACTTC.